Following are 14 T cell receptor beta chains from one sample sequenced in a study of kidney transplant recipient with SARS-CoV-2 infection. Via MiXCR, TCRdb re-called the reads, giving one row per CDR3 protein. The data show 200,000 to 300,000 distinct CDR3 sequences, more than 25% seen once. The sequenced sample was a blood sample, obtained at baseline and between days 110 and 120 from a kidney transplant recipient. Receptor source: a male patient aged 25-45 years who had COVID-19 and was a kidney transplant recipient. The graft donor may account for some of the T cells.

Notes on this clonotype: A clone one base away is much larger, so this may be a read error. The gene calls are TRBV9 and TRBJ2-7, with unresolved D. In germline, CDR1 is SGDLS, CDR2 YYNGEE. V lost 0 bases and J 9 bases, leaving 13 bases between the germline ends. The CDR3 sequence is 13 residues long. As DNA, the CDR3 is TGTGCCAGCAGCGTAGTAGTAGCAGGCGGGCAGTACTTC. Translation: CASSVVVAGGQYF.

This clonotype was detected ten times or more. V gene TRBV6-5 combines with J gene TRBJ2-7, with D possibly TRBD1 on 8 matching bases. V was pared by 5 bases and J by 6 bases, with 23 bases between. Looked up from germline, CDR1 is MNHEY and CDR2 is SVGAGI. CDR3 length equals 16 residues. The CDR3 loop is CASSQNRGRGLGEQYF. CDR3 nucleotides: TGTGCCAGCAGTCAAAACAGGGGGAGGGGATTAGGCGAGCAGTACTTC.

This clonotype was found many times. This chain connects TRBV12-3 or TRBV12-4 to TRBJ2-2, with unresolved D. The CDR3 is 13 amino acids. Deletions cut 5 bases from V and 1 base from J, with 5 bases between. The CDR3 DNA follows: TGTGCCAGCAGTGTAGAGAACACCGGGGAGCTGTTTTTT. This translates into CASSVENTGELFF.

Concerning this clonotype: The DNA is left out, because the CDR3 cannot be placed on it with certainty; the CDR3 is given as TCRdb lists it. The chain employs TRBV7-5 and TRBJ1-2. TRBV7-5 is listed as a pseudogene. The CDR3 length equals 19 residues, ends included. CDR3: CISVPEFIHEVGKTHGYTF.

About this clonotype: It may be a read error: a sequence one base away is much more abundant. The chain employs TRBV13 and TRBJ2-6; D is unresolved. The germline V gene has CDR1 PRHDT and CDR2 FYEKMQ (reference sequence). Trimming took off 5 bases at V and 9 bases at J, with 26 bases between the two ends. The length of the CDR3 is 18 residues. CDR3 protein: CASSPLKLGTKSGNVLTF. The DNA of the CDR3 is TGTGCCAGCAGCCCACTAAAGCTGGGTACAAAGTCGGGCAACGTCCTGACTTTC.

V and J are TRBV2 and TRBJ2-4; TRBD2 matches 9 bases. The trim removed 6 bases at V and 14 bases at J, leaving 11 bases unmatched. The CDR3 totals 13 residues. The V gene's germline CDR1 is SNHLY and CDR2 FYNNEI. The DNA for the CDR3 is TGTGCCAGCAGCGACGGGACTAGCTGGGGGGAGTACTTC. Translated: CASSDGTSWGEYF.

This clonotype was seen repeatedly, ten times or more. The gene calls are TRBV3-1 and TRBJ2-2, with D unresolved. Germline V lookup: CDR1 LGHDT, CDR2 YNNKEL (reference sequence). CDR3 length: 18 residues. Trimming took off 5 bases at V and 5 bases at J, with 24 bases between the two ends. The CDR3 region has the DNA TGTGCCAGCAGCGTGTTATCTCCCATTTCAGGCTTGACCGGGGAGCTGTTTTTT. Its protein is CASSVLSPISGLTGELFF.

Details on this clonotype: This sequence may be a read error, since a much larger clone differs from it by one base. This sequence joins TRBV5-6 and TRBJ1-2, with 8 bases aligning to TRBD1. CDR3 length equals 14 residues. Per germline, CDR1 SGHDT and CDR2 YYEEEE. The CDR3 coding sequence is TGTGCCAGCAGCTTACAGGGGGTTAACCATGGCTACACCTTC. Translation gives CASSLQGVNHGYTF.

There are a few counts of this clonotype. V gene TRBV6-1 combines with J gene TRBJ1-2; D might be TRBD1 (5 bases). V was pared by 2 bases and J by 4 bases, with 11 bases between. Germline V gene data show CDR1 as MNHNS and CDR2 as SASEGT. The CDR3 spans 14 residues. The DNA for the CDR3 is TGTGCCAGCAGTGAAAGGGGAGAGGTCTATGGCTACACCTTC. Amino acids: CASSERGEVYGYTF.

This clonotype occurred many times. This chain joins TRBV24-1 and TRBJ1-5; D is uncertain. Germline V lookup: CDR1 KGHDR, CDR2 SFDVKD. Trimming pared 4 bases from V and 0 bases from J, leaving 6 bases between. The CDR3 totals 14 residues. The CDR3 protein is CATSDPNSNQPQHF. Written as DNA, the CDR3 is TGTGCCACCAGTGACCCCAATAGCAATCAGCCCCAGCATTTT.

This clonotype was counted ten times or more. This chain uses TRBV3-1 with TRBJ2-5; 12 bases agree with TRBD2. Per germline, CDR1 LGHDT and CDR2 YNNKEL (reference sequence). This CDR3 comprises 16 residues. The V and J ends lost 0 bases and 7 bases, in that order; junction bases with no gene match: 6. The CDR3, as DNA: TGTGCCAGCAGCCAAGATCTGGCTAGCGGGAGGGTGACCCAGTACTTC. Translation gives CASSQDLASGRVTQYF.

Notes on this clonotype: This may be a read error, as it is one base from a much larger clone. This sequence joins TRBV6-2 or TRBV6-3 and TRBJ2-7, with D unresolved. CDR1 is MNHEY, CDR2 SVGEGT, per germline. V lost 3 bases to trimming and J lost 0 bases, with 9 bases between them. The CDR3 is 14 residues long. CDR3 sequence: CASSYSVPSYEQYF. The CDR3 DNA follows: TGTGCCAGCAGTTATTCTGTCCCCTCCTACGAGCAGTACTTC.

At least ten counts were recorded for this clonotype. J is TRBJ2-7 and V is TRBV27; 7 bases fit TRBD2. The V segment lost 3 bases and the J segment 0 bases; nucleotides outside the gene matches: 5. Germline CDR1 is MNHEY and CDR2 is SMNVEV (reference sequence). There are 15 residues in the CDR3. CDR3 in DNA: TGTGCCAGCAGTTTGGACGGGGGGAGCTCCTACGAGCAGTACTTC. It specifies CASSLDGGSSYEQYF.

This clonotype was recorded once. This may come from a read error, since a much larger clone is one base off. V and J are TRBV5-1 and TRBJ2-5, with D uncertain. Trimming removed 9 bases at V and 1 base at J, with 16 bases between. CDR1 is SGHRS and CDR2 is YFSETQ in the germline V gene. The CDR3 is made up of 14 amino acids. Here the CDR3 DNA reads TGCGCCAACAGTTCCTCCCAGATCCAAGAGACCCAGTACTTC. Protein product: CANSSSQIQETQYF. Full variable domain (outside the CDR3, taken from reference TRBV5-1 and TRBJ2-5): KAGVTQTPRYLIKTRGQQVTLSCSPISGHRSVSWYQQTPGQGLQFLFEYFSETQRNKGNFPGRFSGRQFSNSRSEMNVSTLELGDSALYLCANSSSQIQETQYFGPGTRLLVL.